This is a list of T cell receptor beta chains from one sample in a study of blood T cell repertoires in COVID-19. Libraries were prepared by immunoSEQ multiplex PCR; TCRdb keeps only in-frame clonotypes and omits some of them. The sample lists 300,000 to 400,000 clones, roughly 89% occurring once. Sequenced sample: peripheral blood. The receptors come from a man aged 25-40 years with COVID-19, enrolled during active disease. CDR3s include the opening cysteine and the closing phenylalanine or tryptophan. The D gene is left open where the match is weak. Size tells how often a clone was seen (once, few, many) or the class of an expanded clone, and some rows leave it out.

V: TRBV30; D: TRBD1; size: NA; J: TRBJ2-2; DNA: TGTGCCTGGACCAACCTGCTAGGGGGCGGCGGGGAGCTGTTTTTT; CDR3: CAWTNLLGGGGELFF
V: TRBV7-7; D: TRBD1; size: few; J: TRBJ1-1; DNA: TGTGCCAGCAGCTCCTCGGACAGGGAAATAATTGAAGCTTTCTTT; CDR3: CASSSSDREIIEAFF
V: TRBV4-3; D: TRBD1; size: NA; J: TRBJ1-2; DNA: TGCGCCAGCAGCCAAGATCGACCCTTCAGGGGGGACAACTATGGCTACACCTTC; CDR3: CASSQDRPFRGDNYGYTF
V: TRBV4-3; D: NA; size: NA; J: TRBJ2-7; DNA: TGCGCCAGCAGCCAAGACCCGGGATTGGGCGAGCAGTACTTC; CDR3: CASSQDPGLGEQYF
V: TRBV29-1; D: NA; size: NA; J: TRBJ2-5; DNA: TGCAGCGTTGAAGAGCTACAGGACAAGGGGGAGACCCAGTACTTC; CDR3: CSVEELQDKGETQYF
V: TRBV29-1; D: NA; size: NA; J: TRBJ2-3; DNA: TGCAGCGTTGATCCACAGGGTCGGGGAGATACGCAGTATTTT; CDR3: CSVDPQGRGDTQYF
V: TRBV5-1; D: NA; size: NA; J: TRBJ1-1; DNA: TGCGCCAGCAGCCGGGACACAGCAGGGATGAACACTGAAGCTTTCTTT; CDR3: CASSRDTAGMNTEAFF
V: TRBV27; D: TRBD1; size: NA; J: TRBJ1-2; DNA: TGTGCCAGCTGTCCCCCGGGGGGACAGGGCTTTCGGGATGGCTACACCTTC; CDR3: CASCPPGGQGFRDGYTF
V: TRBV25-1; D: NA; size: NA; J: TRBJ1-6; DNA: TGTGCCAGCAGTGAATCGTCGACAGATAATTCACCCCTCCACTTT; CDR3: CASSESSTDNSPLHF
V: TRBV7-3; D: NA; size: NA; J: TRBJ1-1; DNA: TGTGCCAGCAGACAAACAGGGAGCACTGAAGCTTTCTTT; CDR3: CASRQTGSTEAFF
V: TRBV28; D: TRBD2; size: NA; J: TRBJ2-3; DNA: TGTGCCAGCAGTTTATTATCCACTCGATCCGGGACTAGCGTGACTAGCACAGATACGCAGTATTTT; CDR3: CASSLLSTRSGTSVTSTDTQYF
V: TRBV6-6; D: NA; size: NA; J: TRBJ1-2; DNA: TGTGCCAGCAGTTACAACATCCCAACTAACTATGGCTACACCTTC; CDR3: CASSYNIPTNYGYTF
V: TRBV11-3; D: TRBD1; size: NA; J: TRBJ1-1; DNA: TGTGCCAGCAGCTTTGGGGACAGGCGGGCTTTCTTT; CDR3: CASSFGDRRAFF
V: TRBV18; D: TRBD1; size: few; J: TRBJ1-1; DNA: TGTGCCAGCTCTCGGGACAGGGGGGGAACTGAAGCTTTCTTT; CDR3: CASSRDRGGTEAFF
V: TRBV28; D: NA; size: NA; J: TRBJ2-7; DNA: TGTGCCAGCAGTCCCGGGGTTGTACGGTACGAGCAGTACTTC; CDR3: CASSPGVVRYEQYF
V: TRBV5-1; D: TRBD1; size: NA; J: TRBJ2-1; DNA: TGCGCCAGCAGCTTGGCAGGGACAGACTACAATGAGCAGTTCTTC; CDR3: CASSLAGTDYNEQFF
V: TRBV5-6; D: NA; size: NA; J: TRBJ1-2; DNA: TGTGCCAGCAATAAAAACTATGGCTACACCTTC; CDR3: CASNKNYGYTF